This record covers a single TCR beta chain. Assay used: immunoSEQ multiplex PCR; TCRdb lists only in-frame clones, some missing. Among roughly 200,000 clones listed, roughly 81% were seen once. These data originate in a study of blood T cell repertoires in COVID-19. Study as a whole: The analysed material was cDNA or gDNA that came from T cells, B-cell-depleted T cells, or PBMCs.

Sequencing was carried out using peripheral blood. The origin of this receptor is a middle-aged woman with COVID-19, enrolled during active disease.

The chain's CDR3 is CASSTPGQGSDTQYF. CDR3 sequence (DNA): TGTGCCAGTAGTACGCCGGGACAGGGGTCAGATACGCAGTATTTT. V usage is TRBV19 and J usage is TRBJ2-3; 10 bases fit TRBD1. V dropped 4 bases and J dropped 4; count of bases not matched to a gene: 5. There are 15 residues in the CDR3. Germline CDR1 is LNHDA and CDR2 is SQIVND (reference sequence).